Shown below are 25 T cell receptor beta chains from a single sample sequenced in a study of control samples from healthy donors and cancer patients. Method: immunoSEQ multiplex PCR; TCRdb's copy keeps in-frame clones and lacks some. Here the sample spans 40,000 or so clones, around 88% being singletons. Material: PBMCs. The receptors stem from a woman aged 60-75 years with lung cancer.

This chain uses TRBV6-5 with TRBJ1-1; 7 bases are a match to TRBD1. CDR1 and CDR2 from the germline V gene are MNHEY and SVGAGI. V shed 6 bases, J shed 8 bases, and the junction held 6 bases outside the gene matches. The CDR3 is made up of 12 amino acids. CDR3 DNA: TGTGCCAGCAGCCCAGGGGGGGGCGAAGCTTTCTTT. This translates into CASSPGGGEAFF.

This clone was observed once. This sequence joins TRBV6-6 and TRBJ1-2, with D possibly TRBD1 on 5 matching bases. The germline CDR1 and CDR2 sequences are MNHNY and SVGAGI (reference sequence). The CDR3 loop spans 13 amino acids. V was shortened by 2 bases and J by 6 bases, with 10 bases between the two germline ends. The CDR3 DNA sequence: TGTGCCAGCAGTTACGGGGGGGGAGATGGCTACACCTTC. Residues: CASSYGGGDGYTF.

The CDR3 here is CASSSLTGELFF. The CDR3 region has the DNA TGTGCCAGCAGCTCTTTGACCGGGGAGCTGTTTTTT. The chain is built from TRBV5-4 and TRBJ2-2; D is undetermined. Trimming removed 3 bases at V and 5 bases at J, with 5 bases between. The germline gives CDR1 SGHNT, CDR2 YYREEE (reference sequence). This CDR3 has 12 amino acids.

The rearrangement joins TRBV4-2 to TRBJ2-7; D is ambiguous. The V gene's germline CDR1 is LGHNA and CDR2 YNFKEQ. The CDR3 extends over 16 amino acids. Trimming stripped 0 bases from V and 2 bases from J, with 14 bases between. Written as DNA, the CDR3 is TGTGCCAGCAGCCAAGAATGGGCAGACCCTCCCTACGAGCAGTACTTC. Protein product: CASSQEWADPPYEQYF.

V is TRBV7-2 and J is TRBJ1-1; D perhaps matches TRBD1 (5 bases). V was cut by 2 bases and J by 5 bases, with 9 bases left in between. Germline-derived CDR1 and CDR2 are SGHTA and FQGNSA. This CDR3 has 13 amino acids. CDR3 sequence (DNA): TGTGCCAGCAGCTTAAGCAGGGTAACTGAAGCTTTCTTT. Its protein product is CASSLSRVTEAFF.

The chain employs TRBV6-4 and TRBJ2-2; D ambiguous. The CDR3 extends over 14 amino acids. V was trimmed by 2 bases and J by 1 base, leaving 5 bases between them. Germline V CDR1 and CDR2: MRHNA, SNTAGT. CDR3: CASSDPGNTGELFF. The CDR3 nucleotides are TGTGCCAGCAGTGACCCTGGGAACACCGGGGAGCTGTTTTTT.

The V call is TRBV11-2, the J call TRBJ2-3, with 8 positions matching TRBD2. Germline V gene lookup returns CDR1 SGHAT and CDR2 FQNNGV. V trimming: 3 bases; J trimming: 2 bases; junction bases outside the gene matches: 1. The CDR3 has 14 residues. DNA of the CDR3: TGTGCCAGCAGCTTTAGCGGGGACACAGATACGCAGTATTTT. Protein product: CASSFSGDTDTQYF.

This clone was recorded a few times. The rearrangement uses TRBV9 and TRBJ1-2; maybe TRBD1 (5 bases). CDR1 and CDR2 from the germline V gene are SGDLS and YYNGEE. The CDR3 has 15 amino acids. V was clipped by 0 bases and J by 0 bases, with 9 bases between them. CDR3: CASSVGGYPNYGYTF. The CDR3 coding sequence is TGTGCCAGCAGCGTAGGGGGGTACCCTAACTATGGCTACACCTTC.

V is TRBV6-1 and J is TRBJ1-2; 10 bases line up with TRBD1. J gave up 8 bases and V 3 bases, and 6 bases lay outside the gene matches. This CDR3 has 14 residues. Germline CDR1 and CDR2: MNHNS and SASEGT. The CDR3 DNA reads TGTGCCAGCAGTGAGACAGGGGGCTTTAAGGGCTACACCTTC. As protein: CASSETGGFKGYTF.

V gene TRBV12-3 or TRBV12-4 combines with J gene TRBJ1-5, with 7 bases matching TRBD1. This CDR3 has 13 amino acids. The trim removed 5 bases at V and 7 bases at J, leaving 5 bases unmatched. The CDR3 spells CASSEDRVQPQHF. CDR3 sequence (DNA): TGTGCCAGCAGTGAAGACAGGGTACAGCCCCAGCATTTT.

The chain couples TRBV6-8 to TRBJ1-6; 7 bases align to TRBD1. The germline V gene encodes CDR1 MNHGY and CDR2 SAAAGT. J was trimmed by 14 bases and V by 2 bases; bases with no gene match: 15. The CDR3 is made up of 16 amino acids. The CDR3 sequence is CASSYPGTVERRALHF. The CDR3 bases are TGTGCCAGCAGTTACCCGGGGACAGTGGAAAGGAGGGCCCTCCACTTT.

V usage is TRBV12-5 and J usage is TRBJ1-1; D ambiguous. CDR1 LGHNT and CDR2 FRNRAP come from the germline V gene. The ends were cut back, 6 bases at V and 4 bases at J, with 12 bases in the middle. The CDR3 extends over 13 amino acids. This chain's CDR3 is CASGPLAGTEAFF. The DNA of the CDR3 is TGTGCTAGTGGCCCCCTGGCTGGCACTGAAGCTTTCTTT. Looking up the rest from reference TRBV12-5 and TRBJ1-1 gives the full variable domain: DARVTQTPRHKVTEMGQEVTMRCQPILGHNTVFWYRQTMMQGLELLAYFRNRAPLDDSGMPKDRFSAEMPDATLATLKIQPSEPRDSAVYFCASGPLAGTEAFFGQGTRLTVV.

This chain links TRBV5-4 with TRBJ2-7, with 10 bases aligning to TRBD2. The CDR3 sequence is 15 residues long. Germline V CDR1 and CDR2: SGHNT, YYREEE (reference sequence). With 4 bases clipped from V and 2 bases from J, the junction kept 6 bases outside the gene matches. The DNA of the CDR3 is TGTGCCAGCAGCCCCGGGACTAGCGTAACCTACGAGCAGTACTTC. Its translation is CASSPGTSVTYEQYF.

The genes are TRBV7-3 and TRBJ1-1; D gene uncertain. Between the trimmed V and J ends, which lost 5 bases and 4 bases, there was a span of 11 bases. Germline V gives CDR1 SGHTA, CDR2 FQGTGA. This CDR3 comprises 13 residues. The DNA for the CDR3 is TGTGCCAGCAGCCTCCCCCCCGGCACTGAAGCTTTCTTT. Amino acid sequence: CASSLPPGTEAFF.

The genes are TRBV18 and TRBJ1-2; D not certain. Trimming left V 1 base short and J 3 bases short, with 12 bases between. The germline CDR1 and CDR2 sequences are KGHSH and LQKENI. The CDR3 extends over 15 amino acids. CDR3 region: CASSPRADGYYGYTF. CDR3 coding DNA: TGTGCCAGCTCACCACGAGCAGACGGATACTATGGCTACACCTTC.

The V and J genes are TRBV5-1 and TRBJ1-4, with D possibly being TRBD1 (6 bases). CDR1 is SGHRS and CDR2 is YFSETQ in the germline V gene. Trimming left V 0 bases short and J 0 bases short, with 12 bases between. CDR3 size: 17 residues. The CDR3 loop is CASSLDPGGPTNEKLFF. As DNA, the CDR3 is TGCGCCAGCAGCTTGGATCCCGGGGGCCCAACTAATGAAAAACTGTTTTTT.

This clone turned up a few times. The chain's CDR3 is CASSSTATGDGYTF. CDR3 DNA: TGCGCCAGCAGCTCTACGGCGACAGGGGACGGCTACACCTTC. The rearrangement links TRBV5-1 to TRBJ1-2; 8 positions match TRBD1. The CDR3 totals 14 residues. The V and J ends lost 3 bases and 8 bases, in that order; junction bases with no gene match: 9. Germline lookup yields CDR1 SGHRS and CDR2 YFSETQ.

CDR3 region: CASSSHADGGSTVYEQYF. CDR3 sequence (DNA): TGTGCCAGCAGCTCACACGCGGACGGGGGGAGTACGGTGTACGAGCAGTACTTC. V usage is TRBV5-5 and J usage is TRBJ2-7, with 7 bases aligning to TRBD2. Losses at the gene ends were 3 bases for V and 4 bases for J; bases not matched to a gene: 19. The germline V gene encodes CDR1 SGHKS and CDR2 YYEKEE (reference sequence). This CDR3 contains 18 residues.

The chain uses TRBV10-2 and TRBJ2-5; 12 nucleotides align to TRBD2. The CDR3 length is 16 residues. Germline CDR1 and CDR2: WSHSY and SAAADI. The V segment lost 1 base and the J segment 6 bases; nucleotides outside the gene matches: 6. This CDR3 reads CASSELASGGAKTQYF. As DNA, the CDR3 is TGCGCCAGCAGTGAGTTAGCTAGCGGGGGGGCGAAGACCCAGTACTTC.

This chain connects TRBV20-1 to TRBJ2-3; D perhaps matches TRBD2 (5 bases). The germline CDR1 and CDR2 sequences are DFQATT and SNEGSKA (reference sequence). V was clipped by 2 bases and J by 5 bases, with 5 bases between them. The CDR3 consists of 11 residues. The CDR3 DNA follows: TGCAGTGCTAGACGGGGAGATACGCAGTATTTT. Encoded protein: CSARRGDTQYF.

This clone was found a few times. This rearrangement joins TRBV7-9 to TRBJ2-7, with D unclear. This CDR3 is 12 amino acids long. Germline-derived CDR1 and CDR2 are SEHNR and FQNEAQ (reference sequence). Trimming pared 1 base from V and 5 bases from J, leaving 6 bases between. CDR3 in DNA: TGTGCCAGCAGCTTAGTAGGGAACGAGCAGTACTTC. Translation: CASSLVGNEQYF.

This clone came up once. CDR3 sequence (DNA): TGTGCCAGCTCACCGGCATCGCGGGCAGGGGACAAGGAACAGTACTTC. It encodes CASSPASRAGDKEQYF. The chain carries TRBV18 and TRBJ2-7; TRBD1 might be the D (6 bases). The germline V and J ends were trimmed by 3 bases and 10 bases, with 25 bases remaining between them. CDR3 length: 16 residues. Germline V lookup: CDR1 KGHSH, CDR2 LQKENI.

Turning to this clone: The junction differs from germline at one of its ends, possibly a read error. The chain couples TRBV6-2 or TRBV6-3 to TRBJ1-1; possibly TRBD1 for D (6 bases). CDR1 and CDR2 from the germline V gene are MNHEY and SVGEGT. The CDR3 runs 14 residues. The CDR3 loop reads CASSYSQGDTEVFF. The CDR3 DNA follows: TGTGCCAGCAGTTACTCACAAGGGGACACTGAAGTTTTCTTT.

The chain combines TRBV27 with TRBJ2-2; TRBD1 matches 7 bases. CDR3 length: 14 amino acids. J was trimmed by 5 bases and V by 3 bases; bases with no gene match: 3. Germline CDR1 MNHEY, CDR2 SMNVEV (reference sequence). The CDR3 reads CASSFYRGTGELFF. The CDR3 DNA reads as TGTGCCAGCAGTTTTTACAGGGGAACCGGGGAGCTGTTTTTT.

The chain employs TRBV4-1 and TRBJ1-5; D perhaps matches TRBD1 (6 bases). CDR3 length: 14 residues. Germline V gene lookup returns CDR1 MGHRA and CDR2 YSYEKL. Trimming removed 4 bases from V and 5 bases from J, with 12 bases in between. The CDR3 is CASSRGGRYQPQHF. For the CDR3, the DNA is TGCGCCAGCAGCCGCGGGGGGCGTTATCAGCCCCAGCATTTT.